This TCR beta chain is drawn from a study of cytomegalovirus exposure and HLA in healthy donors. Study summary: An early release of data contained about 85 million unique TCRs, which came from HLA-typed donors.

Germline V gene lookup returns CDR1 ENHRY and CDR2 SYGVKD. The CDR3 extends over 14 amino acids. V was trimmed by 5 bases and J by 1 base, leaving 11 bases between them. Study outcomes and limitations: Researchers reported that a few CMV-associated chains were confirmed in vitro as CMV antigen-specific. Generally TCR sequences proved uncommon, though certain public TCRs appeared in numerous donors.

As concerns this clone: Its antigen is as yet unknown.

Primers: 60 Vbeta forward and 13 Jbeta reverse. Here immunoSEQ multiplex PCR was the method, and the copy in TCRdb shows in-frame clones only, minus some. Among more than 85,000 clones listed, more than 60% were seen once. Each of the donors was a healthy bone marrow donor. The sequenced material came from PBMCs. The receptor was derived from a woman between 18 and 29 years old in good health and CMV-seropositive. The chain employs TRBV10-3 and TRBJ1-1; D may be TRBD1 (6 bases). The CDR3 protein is CAISSQGKNTEAFF. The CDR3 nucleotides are TGTGCCATCAGTTCACAGGGAAAGAACACTGAAGCTTTCTTT.